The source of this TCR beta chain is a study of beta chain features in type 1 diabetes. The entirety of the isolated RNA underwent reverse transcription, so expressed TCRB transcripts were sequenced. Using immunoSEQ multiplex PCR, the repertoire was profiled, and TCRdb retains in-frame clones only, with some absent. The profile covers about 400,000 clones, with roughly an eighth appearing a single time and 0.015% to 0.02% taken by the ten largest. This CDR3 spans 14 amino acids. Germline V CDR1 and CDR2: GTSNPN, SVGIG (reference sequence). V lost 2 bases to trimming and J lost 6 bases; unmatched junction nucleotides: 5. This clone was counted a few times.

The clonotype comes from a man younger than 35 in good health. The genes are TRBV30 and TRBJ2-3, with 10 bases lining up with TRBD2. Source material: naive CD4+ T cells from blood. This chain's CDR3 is CAWSKRGGGDTQYF. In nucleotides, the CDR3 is TGTGCCTGGAGTAAGCGGGGGGGCGGCGATACGCAGTATTTT.